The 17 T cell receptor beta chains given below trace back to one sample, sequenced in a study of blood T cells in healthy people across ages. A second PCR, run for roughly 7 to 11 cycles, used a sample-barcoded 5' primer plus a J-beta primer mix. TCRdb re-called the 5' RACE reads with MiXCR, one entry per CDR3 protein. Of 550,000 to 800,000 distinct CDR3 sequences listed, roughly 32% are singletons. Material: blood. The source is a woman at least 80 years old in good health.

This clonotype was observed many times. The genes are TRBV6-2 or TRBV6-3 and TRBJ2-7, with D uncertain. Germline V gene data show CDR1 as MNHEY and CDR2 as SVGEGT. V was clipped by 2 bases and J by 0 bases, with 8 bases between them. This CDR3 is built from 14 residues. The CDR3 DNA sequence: TGTGCCAGCAGTTACAGTACTCTCTCCTACGAGCAGTACTTC. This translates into CASSYSTLSYEQYF.

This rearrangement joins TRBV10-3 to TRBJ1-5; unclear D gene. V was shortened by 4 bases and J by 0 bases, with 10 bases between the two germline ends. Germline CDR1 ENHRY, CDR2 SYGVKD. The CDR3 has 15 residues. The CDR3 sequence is CAISGTGDSNQPQHF. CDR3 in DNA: TGTGCCATCAGTGGGACGGGCGATAGCAATCAGCCCCAGCATTTT.

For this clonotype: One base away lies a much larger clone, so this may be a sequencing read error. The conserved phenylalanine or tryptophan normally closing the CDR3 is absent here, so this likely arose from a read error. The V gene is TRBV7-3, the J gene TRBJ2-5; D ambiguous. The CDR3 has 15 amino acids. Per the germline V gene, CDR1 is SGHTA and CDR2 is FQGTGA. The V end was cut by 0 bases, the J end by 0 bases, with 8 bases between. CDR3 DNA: TGTGCCAGCAGCTTAACCGCGGCCCACCAAGAGACCCAGTACTCC. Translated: CASSLTAAHQETQYS.

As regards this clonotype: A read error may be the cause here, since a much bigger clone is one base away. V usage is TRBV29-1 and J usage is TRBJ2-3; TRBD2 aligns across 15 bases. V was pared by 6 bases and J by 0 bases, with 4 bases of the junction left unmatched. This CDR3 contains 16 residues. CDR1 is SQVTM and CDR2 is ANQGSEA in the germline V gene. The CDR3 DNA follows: TGCAGCGTACCGGGACTAGCGGGGGGAAGCACAGATACGCAGTATTTT. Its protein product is CSVPGLAGGSTDTQYF.

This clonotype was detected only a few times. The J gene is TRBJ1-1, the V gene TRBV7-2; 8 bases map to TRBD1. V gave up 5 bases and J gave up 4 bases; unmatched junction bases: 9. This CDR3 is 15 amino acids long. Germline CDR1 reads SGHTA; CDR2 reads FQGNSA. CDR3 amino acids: CASSPVQGGITEAFF. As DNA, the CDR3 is TGTGCCAGCAGCCCCGTACAGGGGGGCATCACTGAAGCTTTCTTT.

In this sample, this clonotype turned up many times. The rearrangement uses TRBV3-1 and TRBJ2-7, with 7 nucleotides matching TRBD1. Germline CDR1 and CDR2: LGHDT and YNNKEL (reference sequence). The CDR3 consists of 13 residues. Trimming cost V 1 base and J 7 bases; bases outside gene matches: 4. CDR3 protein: CASSQAAGGEQYF. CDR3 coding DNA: TGTGCCAGCAGCCAAGCGGCAGGGGGAGAGCAGTACTTC.

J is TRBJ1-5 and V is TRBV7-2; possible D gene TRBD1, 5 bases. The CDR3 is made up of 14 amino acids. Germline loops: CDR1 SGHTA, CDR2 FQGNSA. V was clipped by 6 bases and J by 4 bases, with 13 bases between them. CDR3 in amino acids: CASSLIRGNQPQHF. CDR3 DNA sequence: TGTGCCAGCAGTCTAATTCGGGGGAATCAGCCCCAGCATTTT.

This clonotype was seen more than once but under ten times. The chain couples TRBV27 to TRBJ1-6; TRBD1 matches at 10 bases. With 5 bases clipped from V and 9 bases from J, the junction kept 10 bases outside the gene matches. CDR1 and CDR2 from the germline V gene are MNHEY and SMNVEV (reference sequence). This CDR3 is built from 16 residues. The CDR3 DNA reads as TGTGCCAGCAGTCGAATCACCGGGACAGGGGCTTCACCCCTCCACTTT. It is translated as CASSRITGTGASPLHF.

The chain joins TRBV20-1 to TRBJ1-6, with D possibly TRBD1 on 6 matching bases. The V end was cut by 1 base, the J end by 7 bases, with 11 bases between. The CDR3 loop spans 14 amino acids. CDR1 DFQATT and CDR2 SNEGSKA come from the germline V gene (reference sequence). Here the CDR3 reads CSARGVQGNSPLHF. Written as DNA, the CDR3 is TGCAGTGCTAGAGGCGTGCAGGGGAATTCACCCCTCCACTTT.

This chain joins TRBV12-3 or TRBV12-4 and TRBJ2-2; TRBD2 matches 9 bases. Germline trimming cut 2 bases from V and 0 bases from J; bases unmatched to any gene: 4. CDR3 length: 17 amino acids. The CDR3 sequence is CASSLTSGLSNTGELFF. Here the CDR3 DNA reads TGTGCCAGCAGTTTAACTAGCGGGCTTTCGAACACCGGGGAGCTGTTTTTT.

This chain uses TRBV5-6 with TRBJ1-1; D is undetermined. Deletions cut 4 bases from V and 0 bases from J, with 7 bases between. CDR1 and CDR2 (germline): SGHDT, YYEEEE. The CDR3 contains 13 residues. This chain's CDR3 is CASSITVNTEAFF. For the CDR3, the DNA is TGTGCCAGCAGCATTACAGTGAACACTGAAGCTTTCTTT.

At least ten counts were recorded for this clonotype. The CDR3 spells CAWSFSNYGYTF. The CDR3 bases are TGTGCCTGGAGTTTCAGTAACTATGGCTACACCTTC. The V gene is TRBV30, the J gene TRBJ1-2; D is uncertain. This CDR3 has 12 residues. The germline CDR1 and CDR2 sequences are GTSNPN and SVGIG (reference sequence). V dropped 2 bases and J dropped 1 base, with 5 bases sitting between them.

The CDR3 is CASSVESTRGNYGYTF. CDR3 DNA: TGTGCCAGCAGCGTAGAAAGCACCCGCGGAAACTATGGCTACACCTTC. The V and J genes are TRBV9 and TRBJ1-2; D is ambiguous. CDR3 size: 16 residues. CDR1 and CDR2 (germline): SGDLS, YYNGEE. Trimming cost V 0 bases and J 2 bases, with 14 bases left between them.

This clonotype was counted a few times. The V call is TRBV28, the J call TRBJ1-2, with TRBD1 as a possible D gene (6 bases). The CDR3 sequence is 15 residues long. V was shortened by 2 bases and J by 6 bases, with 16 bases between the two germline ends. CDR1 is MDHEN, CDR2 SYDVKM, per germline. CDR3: CASSLVLGGANGYTF. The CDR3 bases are TGTGCCAGCAGTTTAGTCTTGGGGGGCGCGAATGGCTACACCTTC.

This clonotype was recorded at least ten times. CDR3 nucleotides: TGTGCCAGCAGGAAGACAGGGGGGGAGACCCAGTACTTC. As protein: CASRKTGGETQYF. V is TRBV6-2 or TRBV6-3 and J is TRBJ2-5; 9 nucleotides match TRBD1. Germline-derived CDR1 and CDR2 are MNHEY and SVGEGT. The CDR3 runs to 13 residues. Unmatched junction bases numbered 4, after V lost 6 bases and J lost 5 bases.

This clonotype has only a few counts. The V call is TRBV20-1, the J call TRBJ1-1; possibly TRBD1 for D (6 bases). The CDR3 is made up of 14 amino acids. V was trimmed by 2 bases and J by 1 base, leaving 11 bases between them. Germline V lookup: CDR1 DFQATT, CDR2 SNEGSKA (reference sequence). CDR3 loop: CSARRGAGNTEAFF. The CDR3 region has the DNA TGCAGTGCTAGAAGGGGGGCAGGGAACACTGAAGCTTTCTTT.

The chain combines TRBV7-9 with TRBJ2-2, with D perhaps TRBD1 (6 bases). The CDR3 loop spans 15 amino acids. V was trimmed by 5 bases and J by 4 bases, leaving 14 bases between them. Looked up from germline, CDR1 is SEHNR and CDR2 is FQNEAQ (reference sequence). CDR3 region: CASSLRTGSTGELFF. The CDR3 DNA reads TGTGCCAGCAGCCTACGTACAGGGTCCACCGGGGAGCTGTTTTTT.